This paragraph reports one T cell receptor beta chain. The antigen remains undetermined. RNA transcripts yielded amplified TCR beta CDR3 regions. During a first-round RT-PCR of the TCR CDR3, the HTBI primer set was used. TCRdb reprocessed the multiplex PCR reads with MiXCR, giving one entry per CDR3 protein. The profile covers about 410,000 distinct CDR3 sequences, with around 15% appearing a single time and about 13% taken by the ten largest. This sample was taken from a study of T cells in Graves' hyperthyroidism and ophthalmopathy. About the research overall: Staff took peripheral blood when the initial diagnosis was made, before any treatment began. General observations from the study: Stable hyperthyroidism was separated from ophthalmopathy by a model based on 13 V-J features. Ophthalmopathy, which appeared later, was predicted by the model a median about 6 months before onset.

The CDR3 is made up of 16 amino acids. J was trimmed by 2 bases and V by 5 bases; bases with no gene match: 8. Uncontrolled infections, other autoimmune diseases, pregnancy or lactation led to exclusion of patients. This TCR came from a man aged 18 to 29 with Graves' ophthalmopathy. Material: blood. The rearrangement links TRBV12-3 or TRBV12-4 to TRBJ2-7; 11 bases align to TRBD2. The CDR3 sequence: CASSPEVAGGTYEQYF. DNA of the CDR3: TGTGCCAGCAGTCCCGAGGTAGCGGGAGGGACCTACGAGCAGTACTTC.